The clone carrying this T cell receptor beta chain has a count of ten or more. Its cognate antigen is unknown. The lymph nodes were axillary draining lymph nodes from breast cancer patients. One entry per CDR3 protein, called by TCRdb with MiXCR from the multiplex PCR reads. The top ten clones hold around 4.4% of a sample with 200,000 or so distinct CDR3 sequences, around 29% of them seen once. The data originate from a study of breast tumors, draining lymph nodes, adjacent tissues. Notes on the study in general: Compared with basal-like, luminal-like tumors shared significantly more repertoire with nontumor tissue.

This CDR3 has 12 residues. Germline V CDR1 and CDR2: KGHSH, LQKENI. V lost 6 bases, J lost 5 bases, and 11 bases lay in between. The sequenced sample consisted of axillary lymph node tissue. The origin of this receptor is a female donor with breast cancer. Some clones in this sample may be carry-over from other donors' samples. The V call is TRBV18, the J call TRBJ2-7; TRBD2 might be the D (5 bases). Here the CDR3 DNA reads TGTGCCAGCTCGATTAGCGTGGACGAGCAGTACTTC. It codes for CASSISVDEQYF.